This T cell receptor beta chain stems from a study of shared clonotypes between healthy human individuals. Details on this clone: No antigen is known for it.

Here immunoSEQ multiplex PCR was the method, and the copy in TCRdb shows in-frame clones only, minus some. The sample has under 750,000 clones; 55% to 80% are singletons. Germline V gene data show CDR1 as MNHEY and CDR2 as SMNVEV (reference sequence). V gave up 6 bases and J gave up 5 bases, with 13 bases separating them. The CDR3 has 13 amino acids. Overall study findings and caveats: The rarefaction results pointed to incomplete sorted-subset sequencing despite large depth. Sharing across a few donors was seen in around 5% of naive CD4 clonotypes.

Into CD45RA+ naive and CD45RA-negative memory subsets, the CD4+ cells were split. V usage is TRBV27 and J usage is TRBJ1-2, with D perhaps matching TRBD1 (5 bases). This receptor was identified in a woman aged 30 to 39 in good health. The specimen sequenced was memory CD4+ T cells sorted from blood. Regarding subset: CD45RA-negative fraction. CDR3 residues: CASSTGTRYGYTF. CDR3 in DNA: TGTGCCAGCAGCACCGGGACTAGGTATGGCTACACCTTC.